These 16 T cell receptor beta chains were sequenced from one sample in a study of T cell changes during pregnancy in multiple sclerosis. The assay was immunoSEQ multiplex PCR, and TCRdb's table has in-frame clones only and misses some. The data show about 59,000 clones, roughly 94% seen once. Sequences were derived from CD8+ T cells from peripheral blood mononuclear cells, sampled after pregnancy. Receptor source: a female donor with multiple sclerosis, enrolled in a pregnancy study.

The chain combines TRBV6-1 with TRBJ2-2, with 13 bases aligning to TRBD2. The germline V gene encodes CDR1 MNHNS and CDR2 SASEGT. This CDR3 contains 16 residues. V gave up 4 bases and J gave up 5 bases; unmatched junction bases: 4. The CDR3 bases are TGTGCCAGCAGTGTCCGGACTAGCGGGAGAACCGGGGAGCTGTTTTTT. Its protein product is CASSVRTSGRTGELFF.

With regard to this clone: It may be a read error: a sequence one base away is much more abundant. Distinct nucleotide sequences in the sample also encode this CDR3. The J gene is TRBJ2-3, the V gene TRBV6-1, with 10 bases matching TRBD1. The germline V gene encodes CDR1 MNHNS and CDR2 SASEGT. CDR3 length: 15 amino acids. With V trimmed by 1 base and J by 4 bases, 2 bases remained unmatched. CDR3 loop: CASSEGQGAPDTQYF. DNA of the CDR3: TGTGCCAGCAGTGAAGGACAGGGGGCTCCAGATACGCAGTATTTT.

This clone was detected once. The chain has TRBV28 and TRBJ2-1; D is perhaps TRBD1 (6 bases). Looked up from germline, CDR1 is MDHEN and CDR2 is SYDVKM. The CDR3 loop spans 16 amino acids. Trimming pared 4 bases from V and 8 bases from J, leaving 21 bases between. Written as DNA, the CDR3 is TGTGCCAGCAGTTCGTCCGGGAAGGGGGTCTCAGATGAGCAGTTCTTC. Translation gives CASSSSGKGVSDEQFF. Complete variable domain (other parts from reference TRBV28 and TRBJ2-1): DVKVTQSSRYLVKRTGEKVFLECVQDMDHENMFWYRQDPGLGLRLIYFSYDVKMKEKGDIPEGYSVSREKKERFSLILESASTNQTSMYLCASSSSGKGVSDEQFFGPGTRLTVL.

This chain joins TRBV29-1 and TRBJ1-1; the match to TRBD1 covers 9 bases. Germline assignment: CDR1 SQVTM and CDR2 ANQGSEA. This CDR3 contains 15 residues. J was trimmed by 1 base and V by 7 bases; bases with no gene match: 10. CDR3 nucleotides: TGCAGCGCCCCGGGACAGGGAGGCACGAACACTGAAGCTTTCTTT. It translates to CSAPGQGGTNTEAFF.

This clone was picked up a small number of times. V gene TRBV9 combines with J gene TRBJ2-2; D may be TRBD2 (5 bases). The CDR3 is 14 amino acids. In germline, CDR1 is SGDLS, CDR2 YYNGEE. V was pared by 4 bases and J by 4 bases, with 11 bases between. This chain's CDR3 is CASSQTRFTGELFF. The DNA of the CDR3 is TGTGCCAGCAGCCAAACTAGATTCACCGGGGAGCTGTTTTTT. Filled out from reference TRBV9 and TRBJ2-2, the complete variable domain reads DSGVTQTPKHLITATGQRVTLRCSPRSGDLSVYWYQQSLDQGLQFLIQYYNGEERAKGNILERFSAQQFPDLHSELNLSSLELGDSALYFCASSQTRFTGELFFGEGSRLTVL.

This rearrangement joins TRBV7-2 to TRBJ2-5; no clear D. With 2 bases removed from V and 2 bases from J, the gap between germline ends came to 12 bases. Germline V gene data show CDR1 as SGHTA and CDR2 as FQGNSA. The CDR3 covers 15 residues. The CDR3 region has the DNA TGTGCCAGCAGCTTAATGACTTCACTTCAAGAGACCCAGTACTTC. Translation: CASSLMTSLQETQYF.

J is TRBJ2-1 and V is TRBV19; 11 nucleotides agree with TRBD2. The V gene end was trimmed by 1 base and the J gene end by 4 bases; junction bases not matched to a gene: 0. The CDR3 extends over 15 amino acids. Germline-derived CDR1 and CDR2 are LNHDA and SQIVND (reference sequence). Here the CDR3 reads CASSIGLAGYNEQFF. The CDR3 DNA sequence: TGTGCCAGTAGTATAGGACTAGCGGGGTACAATGAGCAGTTCTTC.

This rearrangement joins TRBV30 to TRBJ2-1; 7 bases align to TRBD1. The ends lost 0 bases at V and 8 bases at J; junction bases unmatched: 7. The CDR3 length is 14 residues. CDR1 GTSNPN and CDR2 SVGIG come from the germline V gene (reference sequence). Here the CDR3 reads CAWSVLQGLDEQFF. CDR3 coding DNA: TGTGCCTGGAGTGTACTACAGGGGCTGGATGAGCAGTTCTTC.

The chain links TRBV9 to TRBJ2-5, with TRBD2 matching 8 bases. Germline V gives CDR1 SGDLS, CDR2 YYNGEE. CDR3 length: 15 amino acids. The junction had 5 bases not matched to a gene; V was cut back by 0 bases and J by 4 bases. This CDR3 reads CASSVAALAGETQYF. CDR3 nucleotide sequence: TGTGCCAGCAGCGTAGCGGCTCTAGCGGGAGAGACCCAGTACTTC.

Note on this clone: Other nucleotide sequences from this sample produce the same CDR3. The chain joins TRBV4-1 to TRBJ2-7, with D perhaps TRBD2 (5 bases). CDR1 MGHRA and CDR2 YSYEKL come from the germline V gene. V lost 0 bases to trimming and J lost 7 bases, with 7 bases between them. The CDR3 runs to 12 residues. This chain's CDR3 is CASSQDRGEQYF. CDR3 sequence (DNA): TGCGCCAGCAGCCAAGATCGAGGGGAGCAGTACTTC.

This chain links TRBV30 with TRBJ2-2, with D possibly TRBD1 on 7 matching bases. V lost 4 bases and J 4 bases, leaving 16 bases between the germline ends. In germline, CDR1 is GTSNPN, CDR2 SVGIG (reference sequence). The CDR3 is made up of 15 amino acids. The chain's CDR3 is CAWKWRGRPTGELFF. CDR3 in DNA: TGTGCCTGGAAGTGGAGGGGGCGACCCACCGGGGAGCTGTTTTTT.

This chain joins TRBV30 and TRBJ2-1; D may be TRBD2 (6 bases). V was trimmed by 3 bases and J by 0 bases, leaving 9 bases between them. The CDR3 length is 14 residues. Germline V gene lookup returns CDR1 GTSNPN and CDR2 SVGIG (reference sequence). CDR3 protein: CAWRDGSSYNEQFF. Written as DNA, the CDR3 is TGTGCCTGGAGAGACGGGAGCTCCTACAATGAGCAGTTCTTC.

This chain connects TRBV10-3 to TRBJ2-6; D not certain. The V end was cut by 10 bases, the J end by 0 bases, with 13 bases between. The CDR3 runs 15 residues. Germline lookup yields CDR1 ENHRY and CDR2 SYGVKD. Written as DNA, the CDR3 is TGTGCCAGCCTAAGCAGAGGCTCTGGGGCCAACGTCCTGACTTTC. This sequence encodes CASLSRGSGANVLTF.

This clone was recorded once. The chain uses TRBV9 and TRBJ1-1; D unclear. The CDR3 is made up of 15 amino acids. Trimming took 6 bases from V and 1 from J, leaving 16 bases between them. Germline values: CDR1 SGDLS, CDR2 YYNGEE. The CDR3 DNA sequence: TGTGCCAGCACCTTAGGAGGGCTGGGGAACACTGAAGCTTTCTTT. Its translation is CASTLGGLGNTEAFF.

The rearrangement links TRBV4-1 to TRBJ2-7, with 8 bases identical to TRBD2. The CDR3 is made up of 15 amino acids. Per the germline V gene, CDR1 is MGHRA and CDR2 is YSYEKL. J lost 3 bases, V lost 1 base, and 5 bases had no gene match. DNA for the CDR3: TGCGCCAGCAGCCAAGGGACTAGCATAGTCTACGAGCAGTACTTC. Protein sequence: CASSQGTSIVYEQYF.

The J gene is TRBJ1-1, the V gene TRBV10-1, with 9 bases that match TRBD1. Trimming removed 8 bases from V and 5 bases from J; junction bases left unmatched: 9. The CDR3 runs 14 residues. Germline V lookup: CDR1 WNHNN, CDR2 SYGVQD (reference sequence). The CDR3 DNA reads as TGCGCCAGCGGGAACAGGGGGCCGGGGACTGAAGCTTTCTTT. Amino acids: CASGNRGPGTEAFF.